This TCR beta chain came from a study of cytomegalovirus exposure and HLA in healthy donors. Notes on the study in general: Confirmation in vitro established that a few CMV-associated chains were specific for CMV antigens. For most TCR sequences rarity was the rule, although some public TCRs occurred in many donors. According to a later analysis, TCR clusters from the first cohort tended to co-occur in the 120 or so validation repertoires. The classifier was said to identify cytomegalovirus status with high specificity and sensitivity.

The V and J ends lost 9 bases and 0 bases, in that order; junction bases with no gene match: 7. Germline V gives CDR1 MDHEN, CDR2 SYDVKM. The CDR3 consists of 15 residues. Comment on this clone: As yet, its antigen is unknown.

Method: immunoSEQ multiplex PCR; TCRdb's copy keeps in-frame clones and lacks some. Of some 110,000 clones in the sample, around 88% were seen once. The rearrangement uses TRBV28 and TRBJ2-7, with 11 bases fitting TRBD1. The source is a man younger than 30 in good health and CMV-seronegative. The sequencing sample was made of PBMCs. The CDR3 region is CASSRDRGGSYEQYF. DNA of the CDR3: TGTGCCAGTTCCCGGGACAGGGGGGGCTCCTACGAGCAGTACTTC. The full variable domain, in which reference TRBV28 and TRBJ2-7 provide the parts outside the CDR3, is DVKVTQSSRYLVKRTGEKVFLECVQDMDHENMFWYRQDPGLGLRLIYFSYDVKMKEKGDIPEGYSVSREKKERFSLILESASTNQTSMYLCASSRDRGGSYEQYFGPGTRLTVT.